These 26 T cell receptor beta chains were sequenced from one sample in a study of T-cell memory formation after mild COVID-19. MiXCR, applied by TCRdb to the 5' RACE reads, yields one record per CDR3 protein. Counted here are hundreds of thousands of distinct CDR3 sequences, around 21% occurring once; the ten biggest clones make up approximately 12%. Sequenced material: PBMCs or a T cell subset sorted from them (not recorded which). The receptors shown here come from an adult woman who had mild COVID-19 (a few samples of this study predate the infection). Cell type and time point are not known.

The table lists this clonotype with a few counts. In nucleotides, the CDR3 is TGTGCCACCAGTGATCCTCCCCTAGCGGGGCTCACAGATACGCAGTATTTT. This translates into CATSDPPLAGLTDTQYF. This sequence joins TRBV24-1 and TRBJ2-3; TRBD2 agrees at 9 bases. J lost 2 bases, V lost 3 bases, and 8 bases had no gene match. The CDR3 spans 17 residues. Germline loops: CDR1 KGHDR, CDR2 SFDVKD.

This rearrangement joins TRBV12-3 or TRBV12-4 to TRBJ2-3; D gene ambiguous. The CDR3 has 16 residues. The V end was cut by 4 bases, the J end by 4 bases, with 18 bases between. CDR3 coding DNA: TGTGCCAGCAGTTCACCCGGCCTCTTGGCTCCAGATACGCAGTATTTT. Encoded protein: CASSSPGLLAPDTQYF.

This clonotype was seen a handful of times. This chain connects TRBV18 to TRBJ1-1, with TRBD1 identical over 8 bases. The J segment lost 3 bases and the V segment lost 1 base, leaving 7 bases of the junction unmatched. The CDR3 has 16 amino acids. CDR1 and CDR2 from the germline V gene are KGHSH and LQKENI. CDR3 residues: CASSPRQGLGDTEAFF. The DNA for the CDR3 is TGTGCCAGCTCACCACGACAGGGGTTGGGGGACACTGAAGCTTTCTTT.

This clonotype has ten or more counts. V gene TRBV5-5 combines with J gene TRBJ2-2; D is possibly TRBD1 or TRBD2 (6 bases each). V was shortened by 0 bases and J by 5 bases, with 11 bases between the two germline ends. This CDR3 spans 15 amino acids. Per germline, CDR1 SGHKS and CDR2 YYEKEE (reference sequence). The CDR3 region has the DNA TGTGCCAGCAGCTTGGTAGGGGGGCTTACCGGGGAGCTGTTTTTT. Its protein is CASSLVGGLTGELFF.

This clonotype was recorded a few times. This sequence joins TRBV6-5 and TRBJ2-2, with 8 positions matching TRBD2. V was clipped by 0 bases and J by 4 bases; unmatched bases: 16. Germline-derived CDR1 and CDR2 are MNHEY and SVGAGI. CDR3 length: 20 amino acids. Here the CDR3 reads CASSYSNLVVSGEITGELFF. The DNA of the CDR3 is TGTGCCAGCAGTTACTCGAATCTTGTTGTTAGCGGGGAAATCACCGGGGAGCTGTTTTTT.

CDR3 loop: CSANSRLEGLNEQFF. The CDR3 DNA is TGCAGTGCTAATTCTCGGCTAGAAGGATTGAATGAGCAGTTCTTC. The chain couples TRBV20-1 to TRBJ2-1; D remains unclear. The V end lost 4 bases, the J end lost 7 bases, and 20 bases lay between the germline ends. Germline CDR1 DFQATT, CDR2 SNEGSKA (reference sequence). The CDR3 consists of 15 residues.

The rearrangement links TRBV20-1 to TRBJ2-3, with D unclear. V gave up 0 bases and J gave up 2 bases, with 12 bases separating them. CDR3 size: 15 residues. The V gene's germline CDR1 is DFQATT and CDR2 SNEGSKA (reference sequence). CDR3 in amino acids: CSARDRARPTDTQYF. The DNA for the CDR3 is TGCAGTGCTAGAGATCGTGCTAGACCCACAGATACGCAGTATTTT.

The chain employs TRBV12-3 or TRBV12-4 and TRBJ1-2; 8 bases fit TRBD1. This CDR3 contains 13 residues. V lost 5 bases, J lost 8 bases, and 7 bases stayed unmatched. In DNA, the CDR3 is TGTGCCAGCAGTAAGGACAGGGCAAGCGGCTACACCTTC. Amino acid sequence: CASSKDRASGYTF.

The chain employs TRBV12-3 or TRBV12-4 and TRBJ2-2; D is unresolved. The CDR3 spans 17 residues. Trimming cost V 5 bases and J 4 bases, with 20 bases left between them. The CDR3 nucleotides read TGTGCCAGCAGTATGAACCCGACACGCATGTTCACCGGGGAGCTGTTTTTT. This encodes CASSMNPTRMFTGELFF.

This chain connects TRBV9 to TRBJ2-7; 10 positions match TRBD2. Trimming at V came to 0 bases and at J to 3 bases, leaving 6 bases not matched to a gene. The V gene's germline CDR1 is SGDLS and CDR2 YYNGEE. The CDR3 runs to 16 residues. Written as DNA, the CDR3 is TGTGCCAGCAGCGTAGAGGCTAGCGGGGGCCGCTACGAGCAGTACTTC. Translated: CASSVEASGGRYEQYF.

This clonotype was seen only a few times. The chain has TRBV6-5 and TRBJ1-1, with TRBD1 as a possible D gene (5 bases). V lost 1 base, J lost 1 base, and 10 bases lay in between. Germline CDR1 reads MNHEY; CDR2 reads SVGAGI. CDR3 length: 15 residues. In DNA form, the CDR3 reads TGTGCCAGCAGTTACTTGGGGCACACGAACACTGAAGCTTTCTTT. Translation: CASSYLGHTNTEAFF.

V usage is TRBV5-1 and J usage is TRBJ2-1; TRBD1 agrees at 8 bases. There are 16 residues in the CDR3. Germline V gene lookup returns CDR1 SGHRS and CDR2 YFSETQ. With 0 bases clipped from V and 6 bases from J, the junction kept 8 bases outside the gene matches. The CDR3 sequence is CASSLAGAGTGNEQFF. CDR3 sequence (DNA): TGCGCCAGCAGCTTGGCCGGAGCAGGGACAGGCAATGAGCAGTTCTTC. The variable domain in full, completed from reference TRBV5-1 and TRBJ2-1, reads KAGVTQTPRYLIKTRGQQVTLSCSPISGHRSVSWYQQTPGQGLQFLFEYFSETQRNKGNFPGRFSGRQFSNSRSEMNVSTLELGDSALYLCASSLAGAGTGNEQFFGPGTRLTVL.

This clonotype was observed a few times. This chain joins TRBV12-3 or TRBV12-4 and TRBJ2-3; 7 bases line up with TRBD2. The V and J ends lost 4 bases and 2 bases, in that order; junction bases with no gene match: 9. CDR3 length: 16 residues. The CDR3 region has the DNA TGTGCCAGCAGTTCAGGACTAGGGAAGATCACAGATACGCAGTATTTT. Encoded protein: CASSSGLGKITDTQYF.

This chain uses TRBV9 with TRBJ2-7; D remains ambiguous. Trimming pared 2 bases from V and 0 bases from J, leaving 6 bases between. The germline CDR1 and CDR2 sequences are SGDLS and YYNGEE. The CDR3 spans 13 residues. The DNA for the CDR3 is TGTGCCAGCAGCGTTAGTAGCTCCTACGAGCAGTACTTC. Amino acid sequence: CASSVSSSYEQYF.

V gene TRBV5-1 combines with J gene TRBJ2-3; TRBD2 agrees at 12 bases. CDR1 is SGHRS and CDR2 is YFSETQ in the germline V gene. The J segment lost 2 bases and the V segment lost 5 bases, leaving 3 bases of the junction unmatched. The CDR3 totals 15 residues. Here the CDR3 reads CASSSSGRDTDTQYF. DNA of the CDR3: TGCGCCAGCAGTTCTAGCGGGAGGGACACAGATACGCAGTATTTT.

The chain has TRBV13 and TRBJ2-7; a weak D match, TRBD2 (6 bases). CDR1 is PRHDT and CDR2 is FYEKMQ in the germline V gene (reference sequence). The CDR3 extends over 15 amino acids. Trimming removed 5 bases from V and 5 bases from J, with 19 bases in between. The CDR3 DNA follows: TGTGCCAGCAGCCTTTTTGTTGGGAGGCGGGACGAGCAGTACTTC. Its translation: CASSLFVGRRDEQYF.

This clonotype was picked up a small number of times. CDR3 in DNA: TGTGCCAGCAGTTACAGAGCAGGTCCCTACGAGCAGTACTTC. Its protein is CASSYRAGPYEQYF. The chain links TRBV6-5 to TRBJ2-7; D uncertain. The germline V gene has CDR1 MNHEY and CDR2 SVGAGI. Trimming stripped 2 bases from V and 2 bases from J, with 10 bases between. CDR3 length: 14 residues.

This clonotype has only one observation. CDR3 nucleotides: TGCAGTGCATGGTACGGGGCCAATGAGCAGTTCTTC. This gives the protein CSAWYGANEQFF. The chain combines TRBV20-1 with TRBJ2-1; D is perhaps TRBD1 or TRBD2 (5 bases each). This CDR3 is 12 amino acids long. V lost 6 bases and J lost 6, with 12 bases in between. Germline V CDR1 and CDR2: DFQATT, SNEGSKA (reference sequence).

The chain recombines TRBV9 with TRBJ2-1; 8 bases are shared with TRBD2. The CDR3 loop spans 16 amino acids. Germline V gives CDR1 SGDLS, CDR2 YYNGEE. J was trimmed by 7 bases and V by 4 bases; bases with no gene match: 13. In DNA form, the CDR3 reads TGTGCCAGCAGCCTCCTCGGAGCGGGAGCATGGAATGAGCAGTTCTTC. Amino acid sequence: CASSLLGAGAWNEQFF.

Here the CDR3 reads CASSFSWGGKNIQYF. The CDR3 DNA reads as TGTGCCAGCAGCTTCTCGTGGGGGGGCAAAAACATTCAGTACTTC. The genes are TRBV11-2 and TRBJ2-4, with 7 bases fitting TRBD2. Germline V gene data show CDR1 as SGHAT and CDR2 as FQNNGV. With 3 bases clipped from V and 3 bases from J, the junction kept 5 bases outside the gene matches. The CDR3 loop spans 15 amino acids.

Many counts were recorded for this clonotype. The J gene is TRBJ1-4, the V gene TRBV6-1; D call uncertain. The germline V gene encodes CDR1 MNHNS and CDR2 SASEGT. V dropped 0 bases and J dropped 1 base, with 6 bases sitting between them. CDR3 length: 15 amino acids. The CDR3 loop is CASSEAEGTNEKLFF. The CDR3 nucleotides are TGTGCCAGCAGTGAAGCGGAGGGAACTAATGAAAAACTGTTTTTT.

This chain uses TRBV14 with TRBJ1-1, with D possibly TRBD1 on 6 matching bases. CDR1 is SGHDN, CDR2 FVKESK, per germline. V was shortened by 0 bases and J by 0 bases, with 8 bases between the two germline ends. This CDR3 region has 15 residues. CDR3 sequence reads: CASSQDTGLNTEAFF. The CDR3 DNA reads TGTGCCAGCAGCCAAGATACAGGGCTGAACACTGAAGCTTTCTTT.

This clonotype was detected only a few times. The chain combines TRBV9 with TRBJ2-3; D possibly uses TRBD1 or TRBD2 (5 bases each). V lost 4 bases, J lost 3 bases, and 18 bases lay in between. The germline V gene encodes CDR1 SGDLS and CDR2 YYNGEE. The CDR3 has 16 residues. This chain's CDR3 is CASSPFTGPGTDTQYF. As DNA, the CDR3 is TGTGCCAGCAGCCCATTTACAGGTCCGGGAACAGATACGCAGTATTTT.

V usage is TRBV4-1 and J usage is TRBJ1-2; D unresolved. The CDR3 is 16 residues long. With 0 bases removed from V and 5 bases from J, the gap between germline ends came to 16 bases. The germline gives CDR1 MGHRA, CDR2 YSYEKL. CDR3 residues: CASSQDPPLGGYGYTF. In DNA form, the CDR3 reads TGCGCCAGCAGCCAAGATCCACCCTTGGGAGGGTATGGCTACACCTTC.

This clonotype has a handful of counts. The chain links TRBV4-3 to TRBJ1-4, with no clear D. The CDR3 has 16 residues. The germline V and J ends were trimmed by 3 bases and 5 bases, with 16 bases remaining between them. Looked up from germline, CDR1 is LGHNA and CDR2 is YSLEER. The CDR3: CASSQAQRLTNEKLFF. CDR3 bases: TGCGCCAGCAGCCAGGCCCAACGCCTAACCAATGAAAAACTGTTTTTT.

The chain links TRBV7-6 to TRBJ2-7; either TRBD1 or TRBD2 may fit D (5 bases each). This CDR3 comprises 13 residues. Germline V lookup: CDR1 SGHVS, CDR2 FNYEAQ. V was cut by 1 base and J by 6 bases, with 10 bases left in between. As DNA, the CDR3 is TGTGCCAGCAGCTTAGGTCCCGGGGCCGAGCAGTACTTC. It translates to CASSLGPGAEQYF.